These T cell receptor beta chains were read from a single sample in a study of cytomegalovirus exposure and HLA in healthy donors. Produced via immunoSEQ multiplex PCR; TCRdb's table is partial and in-frame only. The table lists 200,000 or so clones, less than 90% of them singletons. Sample: PBMCs. Receptor source: a woman aged 18-29 years in good health and CMV-seronegative. The CDR3 runs from the conserved cysteine through the conserved F or W. Each record gives: clone size, J gene, D gene, V gene, CDR3 protein, CDR3 DNA. D genes are given only for firm matches. The size entry is marked missing in some rows and otherwise reads once, few, many or a size class.

clone size: .
J gene: TRBJ1-6
D gene: .
V gene: TRBV5-1
CDR3 protein: CASSLELGDYNSPLHF
CDR3 DNA: TGCGCCAGCAGCTTGGAACTAGGAGATTATAATTCACCCCTCCACTTT

clone size: once
J gene: TRBJ2-7
D gene: .
V gene: TRBV6-5
CDR3 protein: CATGSRNRNSYEQYF
CDR3 DNA: TGTGCCACCGGAAGCCGGAACAGGAATTCCTACGAGCAGTACTTC

clone size: .
J gene: TRBJ1-1
D gene: TRBD1
V gene: TRBV25-1
CDR3 protein: CASRAGTGTFVEAFF
CDR3 DNA: TGTGCCAGCAGGGCCGGGACAGGGACGTTCGTTGAAGCTTTCTTT

clone size: .
J gene: TRBJ2-1
D gene: .
V gene: TRBV6-5
CDR3 protein: CASSPGRYNEQFF
CDR3 DNA: TGTGCCAGCAGTCCTGGACGGTACAATGAGCAGTTCTTC

clone size: .
J gene: TRBJ1-5
D gene: .
V gene: TRBV5-1
CDR3 protein: CASSLGGQGNQPQHF
CDR3 DNA: TGCGCCAGCAGCTTAGGAGGGCAGGGCAATCAGCCCCAGCATTTT

clone size: .
J gene: TRBJ2-7
D gene: .
V gene: TRBV30
CDR3 protein: CAWSGSIYEQYF
CDR3 DNA: TGTGCCTGGAGTGGTTCGATCTACGAGCAGTACTTC

clone size: .
J gene: TRBJ2-4
D gene: .
V gene: TRBV20-1
CDR3 protein: CSARRGNIQYF
CDR3 DNA: TGCAGTGCCCGACGGGGAAACATTCAGTACTTC

clone size: .
J gene: TRBJ2-7
D gene: .
V gene: TRBV7-9
CDR3 protein: CASSLIRDGTYEQYF
CDR3 DNA: TGTGCCAGCAGCTTGATCCGGGACGGCACTTACGAGCAGTACTTC

clone size: .
J gene: TRBJ2-7
D gene: TRBD2
V gene: TRBV9
CDR3 protein: CASSVGASGRAPIEQYF
CDR3 DNA: TGTGCCAGCAGCGTAGGGGCTAGCGGGAGGGCCCCGATCGAGCAGTACTTC

clone size: once
J gene: TRBJ1-6
D gene: TRBD1
V gene: TRBV7-9
CDR3 protein: CASRGQASLHSPLHF
CDR3 DNA: TGTGCCAGCAGGGGACAGGCGTCCCTACATTCACCCCTCCACTTT

clone size: few
J gene: TRBJ2-2
D gene: TRBD2
V gene: TRBV27
CDR3 protein: CASRGAGGLNTGELFF
CDR3 DNA: TGTGCCAGCAGAGGAGCGGGAGGGCTAAACACCGGGGAGCTGTTTTTT

clone size: .
J gene: TRBJ2-3
D gene: TRBD2
V gene: TRBV7-9
CDR3 protein: CASSPRLADTDTQYF
CDR3 DNA: TGTGCCAGCAGCCCCCGACTAGCGGACACAGATACGCAGTATTTT

clone size: once
J gene: TRBJ1-5
D gene: TRBD1
V gene: TRBV28
CDR3 protein: CASSNRDRVDQPQHF
CDR3 DNA: TGTGCCAGCAGTAACCGGGACAGGGTTGATCAGCCCCAGCATTTT

clone size: .
J gene: TRBJ2-1
D gene: .
V gene: TRBV5-1
CDR3 protein: CASSFRDTQPQFF
CDR3 DNA: TGCGCCAGCAGCTTCCGGGACACTCAGCCGCAGTTCTTC

clone size: .
J gene: TRBJ2-1
D gene: TRBD2
V gene: TRBV27
CDR3 protein: CASGITSGYYNEQFF
CDR3 DNA: TGTGCCAGCGGAATTACTAGCGGGTACTACAATGAGCAGTTCTTC

clone size: .
J gene: TRBJ1-1
D gene: TRBD1
V gene: TRBV5-1
CDR3 protein: CASSEPLQGMVVNTEAFF
CDR3 DNA: TGCGCCAGCAGCGAACCATTACAGGGGATGGTGGTGAACACTGAAGCTTTCTTT

clone size: .
J gene: TRBJ2-2
D gene: .
V gene: TRBV11-1
CDR3 protein: CASRPRVGGELFF
CDR3 DNA: TGTGCCAGCAGGCCCCGGGTGGGCGGGGAGCTGTTTTTT

clone size: .
J gene: TRBJ2-1
D gene: TRBD1
V gene: TRBV27
CDR3 protein: CATSRGRRDRGYNEQFF
CDR3 DNA: TGTGCCACCAGTCGGGGGAGGCGGGACAGGGGCTACAATGAGCAGTTCTTC

clone size: .
J gene: TRBJ2-7
D gene: .
V gene: TRBV7-2
CDR3 protein: CASSRDGYEQYF
CDR3 DNA: TGTGCCAGCAGCCGAGACGGATACGAGCAGTACTTC

clone size: .
J gene: TRBJ2-3
D gene: .
V gene: TRBV7-2
CDR3 protein: CASSLAGPGTDTQYF
CDR3 DNA: TGTGCCAGCAGCTTGGCGGGGCCCGGCACAGATACGCAGTATTTT

clone size: .
J gene: TRBJ2-2
D gene: .
V gene: TRBV6-5
CDR3 protein: CASSYGVYTGELFF
CDR3 DNA: TGTGCCAGCAGTTACGGGGTCTACACCGGGGAGCTGTTTTTT

clone size: once
J gene: TRBJ2-7
D gene: .
V gene: TRBV5-1
CDR3 protein: CASSFRHQTGEQYF
CDR3 DNA: TGCGCCAGCAGCTTTAGACATCAAACTGGCGAGCAGTACTTC

clone size: .
J gene: TRBJ1-5
D gene: TRBD1
V gene: TRBV5-6
CDR3 protein: CASSLGDREGQPQHF
CDR3 DNA: TGTGCCAGCAGCTTGGGGGACAGGGAGGGTCAGCCCCAGCATTTT

clone size: once
J gene: TRBJ1-3
D gene: TRBD1
V gene: TRBV5-1
CDR3 protein: CASSLGGTGSTGNTIYF
CDR3 DNA: TGCGCCAGCAGCTTGGGGGGGACAGGCTCAACTGGAAACACCATATATTTT

clone size: .
J gene: TRBJ1-2
D gene: .
V gene: TRBV4-1
CDR3 protein: CASSQDSGGGYGYTF
CDR3 DNA: TGCGCCAGCAGCCAAGATAGCGGGGGGGGATATGGCTACACCTTC

clone size: .
J gene: TRBJ1-1
D gene: .
V gene: TRBV28
CDR3 protein: CASSLGGGLAEAFF
CDR3 DNA: TGTGCCAGCAGTTTAGGTGGGGGGCTAGCTGAAGCTTTCTTT

clone size: .
J gene: TRBJ2-1
D gene: .
V gene: TRBV27
CDR3 protein: CASSFSPTSILFEQFF
CDR3 DNA: TGTGCCAGCAGTTTCAGCCCCACCTCAATTCTGTTCGAGCAGTTCTTC

clone size: once
J gene: TRBJ2-1
D gene: TRBD2
V gene: TRBV27
CDR3 protein: CASSKKRGGGYNEQFF
CDR3 DNA: TGTGCCAGCAGTAAAAAGCGGGGGGGCGGTTACAATGAGCAGTTCTTC

clone size: .
J gene: TRBJ2-7
D gene: TRBD2
V gene: TRBV19
CDR3 protein: CASSYGGGRYEQYF
CDR3 DNA: TGTGCCAGTAGTTACGGCGGGGGTAGGTACGAGCAGTACTTC

clone size: few
J gene: TRBJ2-4
D gene: TRBD1
V gene: TRBV5-1
CDR3 protein: CASSLGQTGSSKNIQYF
CDR3 DNA: TGCGCCAGCAGCTTGGGGCAGACAGGGTCATCCAAAAACATTCAGTACTTC

clone size: .
J gene: TRBJ2-1
D gene: .
V gene: TRBV25-1
CDR3 protein: CASSDYNEQFF
CDR3 DNA: TGTGCCAGCAGTGATTACAATGAGCAGTTCTTC

clone size: many
J gene: TRBJ1-2
D gene: TRBD1
V gene: TRBV19
CDR3 protein: CASTRGQGYGYTF
CDR3 DNA: TGTGCCAGTACCCGGGGACAGGGATATGGCTACACCTTC

clone size: .
J gene: TRBJ2-3
D gene: .
V gene: TRBV2
CDR3 protein: CASSDLLGSTDTQYF
CDR3 DNA: TGTGCCAGCAGTGACCTTTTGGGGAGCACAGATACGCAGTATTTT

clone size: .
J gene: TRBJ2-3
D gene: .
V gene: TRBV6-4
CDR3 protein: CASSDSRGGTDTQYF
CDR3 DNA: TGTGCCAGCAGTGACTCGAGGGGGGGCACAGATACGCAGTATTTT

clone size: .
J gene: TRBJ1-2
D gene: .
V gene: TRBV5-4
CDR3 protein: CAARTGSDYGYTF
CDR3 DNA: TGTGCCGCTAGAACAGGGTCTGACTATGGCTACACCTTC

clone size: .
J gene: TRBJ2-3
D gene: .
V gene: TRBV13
CDR3 protein: CASSTGDTQYF
CDR3 DNA: TGTGCCAGCAGCACGGGGGATACGCAGTATTTT

clone size: once
J gene: TRBJ1-5
D gene: TRBD1
V gene: TRBV5-1
CDR3 protein: CAKSGQGLINQPQHF
CDR3 DNA: TGCGCCAAATCTGGACAGGGCCTTATCAATCAGCCCCAGCATTTT

clone size: .
J gene: TRBJ2-3
D gene: TRBD2
V gene: TRBV25-1
CDR3 protein: CASSAAGGPLSTDTQYF
CDR3 DNA: TGTGCCAGCAGTGCGGCGGGGGGCCCTCTGAGCACAGATACGCAGTATTTT

clone size: once
J gene: TRBJ1-5
D gene: .
V gene: TRBV10-3
CDR3 protein: CAISDSGPQHF
CDR3 DNA: TGTGCCATCAGTGATTCCGGGCCCCAGCATTTT

clone size: .
J gene: TRBJ2-1
D gene: TRBD1
V gene: TRBV5-1
CDR3 protein: CASSPGQMGEQFF
CDR3 DNA: TGCGCCAGCAGCCCGGGACAGATGGGTGAGCAGTTCTTC